This TCR beta chain was profiled in a study of T cell repertoires in cytomegalovirus infection. About the study: Public TCR beta signatures indicated both CMV infection and matching HLA type. General study points: There were carriers of CMV plus the relevant HLA, and cumulative public TCR beta family frequency identified them. CMV-specific TCR beta clonotypes restricted by HLA-C dominated the ex vivo response.

Concerning this clonotype: What it binds is not known. A read error may produce the germline difference seen at one junction end.

TCRdb re-analysed the reads in MiXCR, keeping a single row per CDR3 protein. The sample includes fewer than 950,000 distinct CDR3 sequences, about 31% seen only once; the top ten take 9.5% to 15%. This specimen consisted of cultured CD8+ T cells from PBMCs, obtained from culture after CMV antigen stimulation. This sequence originates from a human donor in good health (CMV status not recorded). Some clones in this sample may be carry-over from other donors' samples.

The CDR3 region is CVSSPPDVRFHEQFF. CDR3 coding DNA: TGTGTCAGCAGCCCCCCCGATGTGCGGTTCCATGAGCAGTTCTTC. The V and J genes are TRBV7-1 and TRBJ2-1; D is uncertain. TRBV7-1 is noted as an ORF with a role that remains uncertain. The CDR3 is made up of 15 amino acids.